This T cell receptor beta chain was captured by sequencing in a study of blood T cell repertoires in COVID-19. Study-level information: From the United States, Italy and Spain came samples of acute and convalescent COVID-19. Nucleic acid was either cDNA or gDNA, and it came from T cells, B-cell-depleted T cells, or PBMCs.

Libraries were prepared by immunoSEQ multiplex PCR; TCRdb keeps only in-frame clonotypes and omits some of them. In the table there are some 130,000 clones, roughly 78% of which are singletons. In germline, CDR1 is SQVTM, CDR2 ANQGSEA. Deletions cut 7 bases from V and 6 bases from J, with 21 bases between. This CDR3 is built from 15 residues. Participants were placed into cohorts based on the clinical history they reported. Symptom resolution, clearance, or two negative PCRs marked the recovered donors of Cohort 3. The sequenced sample consisted of PBMCs or T cells enriched from blood (not recorded which). This clonotype originated in a woman between 45 and 60 years old who had recovered from COVID-19. This sequence joins TRBV29-1 and TRBJ2-2; D is possibly TRBD2 (6 bases). The CDR3 DNA reads as TGCAGCGCCGCCGGGCGGGGAGGTGGTTCCGGGGAGCTGTTTTTT. It codes for CSAAGRGGGSGELFF.